The rows below give T cell receptor beta chains drawn from one sample of a study of shared clonotypes between healthy human individuals. Assay: immunoSEQ multiplex PCR; the TCRdb copy retains only in-frame clones and omits some. This table holds under 650,000 clones, 90% to 97% found once. Sequencing was carried out using naive CD4+ T cells sorted from blood. The source of these receptors is a woman in her 30s in good health. Both conserved end residues are part of each CDR3. The D gene is left open where the match is weak.

length: 14
D: TRBD1
V: TRBV19
J: TRBJ2-7
DNA: TGTGCCAGCTCGAGGGGACAGACGTACTACGAGCAGTACTTC
CDR3: CASSRGQTYYEQYF

length: 14
D: NA
V: TRBV28
J: TRBJ2-2
DNA: TGTGCCAGCAGTTCGGGACAGAACACCGGGGAGCTGTTTTTT
CDR3: CASSSGQNTGELFF

length: 15
D: NA
V: TRBV6-5
J: TRBJ2-7
DNA: TGTGCCAGCAGTTACTCAGGGATTAGTTCCTACGAGCAGTACTTC
CDR3: CASSYSGISSYEQYF

length: 14
D: NA
V: TRBV10-3
J: TRBJ1-1
DNA: TGTGCCATCAATTACAGGATTCCGAACACTGAAGCTTTCTTT
CDR3: CAINYRIPNTEAFF

length: 16
D: NA
V: TRBV19
J: TRBJ2-3
DNA: TGTGCCAGTAGTATAGATCAAATAGCGAGCACAGATACGCAGTATTTT
CDR3: CASSIDQIASTDTQYF

length: 14
D: NA
V: TRBV6-6
J: TRBJ2-7
DNA: TGTGCCAGCAGTTACGGCAGGGGTGGGCACGAGCAGTACTTC
CDR3: CASSYGRGGHEQYF

length: 17
D: NA
V: TRBV7-9
J: TRBJ2-2
DNA: TGTGCCAGCAGCCCAACCAACAGGGCTCAATCGACCGGGGAGCTGTTTTTT
CDR3: CASSPTNRAQSTGELFF

length: 17
D: NA
V: TRBV27
J: TRBJ1-1
DNA: TGTGCCAGCAGTTTCCTTCCCGGGGGAGGGCTGAACACTGAAGCTTTCTTT
CDR3: CASSFLPGGGLNTEAFF

length: 15
D: TRBD2
V: TRBV19
J: TRBJ2-2
DNA: TGTGCCAGTAGTAACCAGCGGGAGTTCACCGGGGAGCTGTTTTTT
CDR3: CASSNQREFTGELFF

length: 16
D: TRBD2
V: TRBV5-4
J: TRBJ2-5
DNA: TGTGCCAGCAGCCTCGGGGGACTAGCGGGAGTAACTGAGCAGTACTTC
CDR3: CASSLGGLAGVTEQYF

length: 11
D: NA
V: TRBV27
J: TRBJ2-7
DNA: TGTGCCAGCAGTCTCGGACGGTTGCAGTACTTC
CDR3: CASSLGRLQYF

length: 12
D: NA
V: TRBV28
J: TRBJ1-2
DNA: TGTGCCAGCAGATCGACAGGCCGTGGCTACACCTTC
CDR3: CASRSTGRGYTF

length: 15
D: NA
V: TRBV10-1
J: TRBJ2-6
DNA: TGCGCCAGCAGTGACGGGGTCTCCGGGGCCAACGTCCTGACTTTC
CDR3: CASSDGVSGANVLTF

length: 14
D: TRBD2
V: TRBV10-3
J: TRBJ2-3
DNA: TGTGCCGTCCGCCCGGGACTAGCGGCAGATACGCAGTATTTT
CDR3: CAVRPGLAADTQYF

length: 15
D: NA
V: TRBV18
J: TRBJ1-1
DNA: TGTGCCAGCTCACCACCGCACGGATTGAACACTGAAGCTTTCTTT
CDR3: CASSPPHGLNTEAFF

length: 12
D: NA
V: TRBV7-9
J: TRBJ1-1
DNA: TGTGCCAGCACCTGGTCGGGCACTGAAGCTTTCTTT
CDR3: CASTWSGTEAFF

length: 15
D: NA
V: TRBV5-1
J: TRBJ2-7
DNA: TGCGCCAGCAGCCCCGAGGGTATTCCGAACTACGAGCAGTACTTC
CDR3: CASSPEGIPNYEQYF